The 23 T cell receptor beta chains below come from one sample, sequenced in a study of shared clonotypes between healthy human individuals. Some clones are missing from TCRdb's copy, which holds only in-frame ones; the method was immunoSEQ multiplex PCR. The table lists roughly 300,000 clones, roughly 70% of them singletons. Sequencing was performed on memory CD4+ T cells sorted from blood. Noted subset: CD45RA-negative fraction. These receptors originate from a man aged 30 to 39 in good health.

The chain links TRBV7-2 to TRBJ1-1; D is uncertain. Trimming took off 2 bases at V and 4 bases at J, with 8 bases between the two ends. The CDR3 is made up of 13 amino acids. Per the germline V gene, CDR1 is SGHTA and CDR2 is FQGNSA. The CDR3 loop reads CASSLLGSTEAFF. CDR3 DNA: TGTGCCAGCAGCTTATTGGGGTCCACTGAAGCTTTCTTT. Using reference TRBV7-2 and TRBJ1-1 for the parts outside the CDR3, the full variable domain is GAGVSQSPSNKVTEKGKDVELRCDPISGHTALYWYRQSLGQGLEFLIYFQGNSAPDKSGLPSDRFSAERTGGSVSTLTIQRTQQEDSAVYLCASSLLGSTEAFFGQGTRLTVV.

The CDR3 here is CASSLGASRTRGNNEQFF. The CDR3 DNA reads TGTGCCAGCAGCTTGGGGGCGTCGCGGACACGGGGGAACAATGAGCAGTTCTTC. V is TRBV5-4 and J is TRBJ2-1; perhaps TRBD2 as D (6 bases). CDR1 and CDR2 (germline): SGHNT, YYREEE (reference sequence). The CDR3 consists of 18 residues. Trimming cost V 0 bases and J 5 bases, with 21 bases left between them.

The CDR3 sequence is CASSFGQGLYNEQFF. The DNA for the CDR3 is TGTGCCAGCAGCTTTGGACAGGGCCTCTACAATGAGCAGTTCTTC. The chain carries TRBV5-4 and TRBJ2-1, with 8 bases lining up with TRBD1. The CDR3 has 15 amino acids. J lost 3 bases, V lost 2 bases, and 4 bases had no gene match. CDR1 is SGHNT and CDR2 is YYREEE in the germline V gene (reference sequence).

The V call is TRBV28, the J call TRBJ2-1; D is perhaps TRBD1 or TRBD2 (7 bases each). The CDR3 totals 18 residues. Looked up from germline, CDR1 is MDHEN and CDR2 is SYDVKM. The V end was cut by 5 bases, the J end by 10 bases, with 30 bases between. CDR3 in DNA: TGTGCCAGCAGTCTAATCCTCGGCGGGGGACCCAGGGGGGACGAGCAGTTCTTC. Amino acid sequence: CASSLILGGGPRGDEQFF. Full variable domain (remainder filled in from reference TRBV28 and TRBJ2-1): DVKVTQSSRYLVKRTGEKVFLECVQDMDHENMFWYRQDPGLGLRLIYFSYDVKMKEKGDIPEGYSVSREKKERFSLILESASTNQTSMYLCASSLILGGGPRGDEQFFGPGTRLTVL.

J is TRBJ2-7 and V is TRBV27; D perhaps matches TRBD1 (6 bases). The V gene's germline CDR1 is MNHEY and CDR2 SMNVEV (reference sequence). V lost 3 bases and J 4 bases, leaving 19 bases between the germline ends. The length of the CDR3 is 16 residues. The CDR3 spells CASSFATRTAAYEQYF. The DNA for the CDR3 is TGTGCCAGCAGTTTTGCAACTCGGACAGCCGCTTACGAGCAGTACTTC.

The sample holds a few counts of this clone. The V and J genes are TRBV2 and TRBJ1-1; D might be TRBD1 (6 bases). The V and J ends lost 6 bases and 3 bases respectively, with 23 bases between them. Germline lookup yields CDR1 SNHLY and CDR2 FYNNEI. This CDR3 is built from 17 residues. CDR3 DNA: TGTGCCAGCAGGGGACAAGGCGAGGGGGTTGGTTACACTGAAGCTTTCTTT. Translated, it gives CASRGQGEGVGYTEAFF.

The chain joins TRBV9 to TRBJ2-3; 8 positions agree with TRBD2. The CDR3 runs to 14 residues. The V segment lost 3 bases and the J segment 8 bases; nucleotides outside the gene matches: 8. Germline loops: CDR1 SGDLS, CDR2 YYNGEE. The CDR3 DNA follows: TGTGCCAGCAGCGAGGAGCGGGAGATGGGTACGCAGTATTTT. Translation gives CASSEEREMGTQYF.

This rearrangement joins TRBV9 to TRBJ2-1, with TRBD1 matching 9 bases. The V gene end was trimmed by 4 bases and the J gene end by 6 bases; junction bases not matched to a gene: 8. The CDR3 extends over 15 amino acids. Germline assignment: CDR1 SGDLS and CDR2 YYNGEE. CDR3 sequence: CASSSQGADPNEQFF. DNA of the CDR3: TGTGCCAGCAGCTCACAGGGGGCCGATCCCAATGAGCAGTTCTTC.

For the CDR3, the DNA is TGCGCCAGCAGCTTCCCTGGGGGTTACACCGGGGAGCTGTTTTTT. It specifies CASSFPGGYTGELFF. The chain has TRBV5-1 and TRBJ2-2; the D gene could be TRBD1 or TRBD2 (5 bases each). Germline values: CDR1 SGHRS, CDR2 YFSETQ. V was shortened by 2 bases and J by 3 bases, with 11 bases between the two germline ends. The CDR3 extends over 15 amino acids.

This chain uses TRBV5-8 with TRBJ2-7; D gene ambiguous. The germline V and J ends were trimmed by 5 bases and 0 bases, with 6 bases remaining between them. CDR1 SGHTS and CDR2 YDEGEE come from the germline V gene. This CDR3 comprises 12 residues. In nucleotides, the CDR3 is TGTGCCAGCAGGCCTTCCTCCTACGAGCAGTACTTC. Its protein is CASRPSSYEQYF. Full variable domain (outside the CDR3, taken from reference TRBV5-8 and TRBJ2-7): EAGVTQSPTHLIKTRGQQATLRCSPISGHTSVYWYQQALGLGLQFLLWYDEGEERNRGNFPPRFSGRQFPNYSSELNVNALELEDSALYLCASRPSSYEQYFGPGTRLTVT.

The V gene is TRBV7-8, the J gene TRBJ1-5; 12 nucleotides align to TRBD1. The CDR3 has 16 amino acids. Germline V gene sequence: CDR1 SGHVS, CDR2 FQNEAQ. The junction had 9 bases not matched to a gene; V was cut back by 5 bases and J by 7 bases. The CDR3 bases are TGTGCCAGCAGCCCGAGGGGACAGGGGGCTTCACAGCCCCAGCATTTT. Encoded protein: CASSPRGQGASQPQHF.

V is TRBV5-1 and J is TRBJ2-6; no definite D call. Trimming took 2 bases from V and 0 from J, leaving 6 bases between them. This CDR3 is 15 amino acids long. The germline gives CDR1 SGHRS, CDR2 YFSETQ. The CDR3 loop is CASSFGSSGANVLTF. CDR3 nucleotides: TGCGCCAGCAGCTTCGGAAGCTCTGGGGCCAACGTCCTGACTTTC.

V is TRBV10-3 and J is TRBJ2-1, with 10 bases aligning to TRBD2. CDR1 is ENHRY and CDR2 is SYGVKD in the germline V gene. The CDR3 has 17 residues. The V and J ends lost 4 bases and 7 bases, in that order; junction bases with no gene match: 13. CDR3 sequence (DNA): TGTGCCATCAGTGGTGGGACTAGCGCGGGGTTGAGGAATGAGCAGTTCTTC. Encoded protein: CAISGGTSAGLRNEQFF.

The CDR3 region is CASSSHLAGGYEQYF. CDR3 bases: TGTGCCAGCAGCTCTCATTTAGCGGGAGGCTACGAGCAGTACTTC. This chain uses TRBV11-2 with TRBJ2-7; 10 bases agree with TRBD2. This CDR3 is built from 15 residues. Losses at the gene ends were 4 bases for V and 3 bases for J; bases not matched to a gene: 6. Per the germline V gene, CDR1 is SGHAT and CDR2 is FQNNGV.

The rearrangement uses TRBV4-1 and TRBJ2-1, with D maybe TRBD2 (6 bases). V was trimmed by 2 bases and J by 2 bases, leaving 10 bases between them. Germline CDR1 is MGHRA and CDR2 is YSYEKL. CDR3 length equals 15 residues. The CDR3 spells CASSQQSGPYNEQFF. The DNA of the CDR3 is TGCGCCAGCAGCCAACAAAGCGGGCCCTACAATGAGCAGTTCTTC.

The chain employs TRBV7-3 and TRBJ2-7, with D unclear. CDR3 length: 12 residues. Germline-derived CDR1 and CDR2 are SGHTA and FQGTGA. Trimming cost V 3 bases and J 6 bases, with 9 bases left between them. The CDR3 region is CASSFNPPEQYF. CDR3 bases: TGTGCCAGCAGCTTCAATCCGCCCGAGCAGTACTTC.

V is TRBV28 and J is TRBJ1-5; 9 nucleotides agree with TRBD1. There are 14 residues in the CDR3. Germline V gene sequence: CDR1 MDHEN, CDR2 SYDVKM. J was trimmed by 2 bases and V by 8 bases; bases with no gene match: 4. This chain's CDR3 is CASGQGTGNQPQHF. The DNA for the CDR3 is TGTGCCAGCGGACAGGGGACAGGCAATCAGCCCCAGCATTTT.

Here the CDR3 reads CASNAVGLGAFF. DNA of the CDR3: TGTGCCAGCAATGCAGTTGGTCTTGGGGCTTTCTTT. This rearrangement joins TRBV2 to TRBJ1-1; D gene unclear. The CDR3 is 12 amino acids. Germline assignment: CDR1 SNHLY and CDR2 FYNNEI. V lost 7 bases and J 11 bases, leaving 17 bases between the germline ends.

This clone was recorded once. The chain couples TRBV9 to TRBJ1-2; D gene uncertain. The germline V gene encodes CDR1 SGDLS and CDR2 YYNGEE. CDR3 size: 15 residues. Trimming removed 4 bases at V and 0 bases at J, with 13 bases between. The CDR3 loop reads CASSPGPLANYGYTF. The CDR3 nucleotides read TGTGCCAGCAGCCCCGGCCCCTTAGCTAACTATGGCTACACCTTC. The variable domain in full, with the rest retrieved from reference TRBV9 and TRBJ1-2, is DSGVTQTPKHLITATGQRVTLRCSPRSGDLSVYWYQQSLDQGLQFLIQYYNGEERAKGNILERFSAQQFPDLHSELNLSSLELGDSALYFCASSPGPLANYGYTFGSGTRLTVV.

This clone was recorded a few times. V gene TRBV2 combines with J gene TRBJ2-7; TRBD2 is a possible D gene (6 bases). Germline values: CDR1 SNHLY, CDR2 FYNNEI. There are 14 residues in the CDR3. Trimming left V 3 bases short and J 3 bases short, with 12 bases between. The CDR3 sequence: CASSEDGRGYEQYF. The CDR3 region has the DNA TGTGCCAGCAGTGAGGACGGGAGAGGCTACGAGCAGTACTTC.

The chain recombines TRBV5-1 with TRBJ2-2, with D hard to call. Germline V gene data show CDR1 as SGHRS and CDR2 as YFSETQ. V was pared by 4 bases and J by 0 bases, with 10 bases between. The CDR3 covers 15 residues. The CDR3 bases are TGCGCCAGCAGCCCGGGCCCCTCGAACACCGGGGAGCTGTTTTTT. It yields the protein CASSPGPSNTGELFF.

The table lists this clone with many counts. This chain links TRBV14 with TRBJ2-5, with D possibly being TRBD1 or TRBD2 (5 bases each). Trimming took off 1 base at V and 3 bases at J, with 6 bases between the two ends. From germline, CDR1 is SGHDN and CDR2 FVKESK. The CDR3 has 13 residues. The CDR3 DNA follows: TGTGCCAGCAGCCAAGGGGACGAAGAGACCCAGTACTTC. The encoded protein is CASSQGDEETQYF.

The chain carries TRBV19 and TRBJ2-2; 10 positions match TRBD2. Germline CDR1 and CDR2: LNHDA and SQIVND (reference sequence). V lost 4 bases to trimming and J lost 7 bases; unmatched junction nucleotides: 6. The length of the CDR3 is 15 residues. CDR3 region: CASSTLAGAVGELFF. DNA for the CDR3: TGTGCCAGTAGTACTCTAGCGGGAGCCGTCGGGGAGCTGTTTTTT.